Listed here are 6 T cell receptor beta chains from one sample, sequenced in a study of blood T cell repertoires in COVID-19. Assay: immunoSEQ multiplex PCR; the TCRdb copy retains only in-frame clones and omits some. The table records some 200,000 clones, approximately 87% of them present only once. Sequenced material: peripheral blood. The receptors here all came from a man aged 18 to 29 with active or convalescent COVID-19.

V gene TRBV5-1 combines with J gene TRBJ1-1, with D perhaps matching TRBD1 (5 bases). Germline V gene sequence: CDR1 SGHRS, CDR2 YFSETQ. Trimming cost V 2 bases and J 5 bases, with 16 bases left between them. CDR3 length: 15 amino acids. DNA of the CDR3: TGCGCCAGCAGCTTCGGGAACGGGGCGGGAACTGAAGCTTTCTTT. This translates into CASSFGNGAGTEAFF.

The CDR3, as DNA: TGTGCCAGCAGTGAAGCCGGGCGGGTACACACCGGGGAGCTGTTTTTT. Encoded protein: CASSEAGRVHTGELFF. The chain has TRBV6-1 and TRBJ2-2, with D tentatively TRBD2 (5 bases). Trimming removed 0 bases from V and 3 bases from J, with 11 bases in between. Per the germline V gene, CDR1 is MNHNS and CDR2 is SASEGT. There are 16 residues in the CDR3.

The rearrangement uses TRBV5-1 and TRBJ1-1, with 7 positions matching TRBD1. The V segment lost 0 bases and the J segment 4 bases; nucleotides outside the gene matches: 6. Germline-derived CDR1 and CDR2 are SGHRS and YFSETQ. The CDR3 is 15 residues long. The CDR3 DNA sequence: TGCGCCAGCAGCTTGGCAGAGGGGGCCTTCACTGAAGCTTTCTTT. Its translation: CASSLAEGAFTEAFF.

V gene TRBV15 combines with J gene TRBJ1-3; the match to TRBD1 covers 9 bases. The length of the CDR3 is 18 residues. Germline V CDR1 and CDR2: LNHNV, YYDKDF (reference sequence). Germline trimming cut 0 bases from V and 0 bases from J; bases unmatched to any gene: 6. The CDR3 sequence is CATSRDSDRGISGNTIYF. In DNA, the CDR3 is TGTGCCACCAGCAGAGATAGTGACAGGGGGATCTCTGGAAACACCATATATTTT.

The genes are TRBV25-1 and TRBJ1-2, with 7 positions matching TRBD1. Germline V gives CDR1 MGHDK, CDR2 SYGVNS. Germline trimming cut 4 bases from V and 6 bases from J; bases unmatched to any gene: 5. The CDR3 totals 13 residues. The CDR3 DNA reads TGTGCCAGCAGTGTAAACAGGGGCCATGGCTACACCTTC. This sequence encodes CASSVNRGHGYTF.

V and J are TRBV19 and TRBJ1-2; TRBD1 is a possible D gene (5 bases). The germline V gene encodes CDR1 LNHDA and CDR2 SQIVND (reference sequence). The CDR3 has 16 residues. V lost 2 bases to trimming and J lost 0 bases, with 13 bases between them. Written as DNA, the CDR3 is TGTGCCAGTAGTATATTTACAGGAGCTTCTAACTATGGCTACACCTTC. As protein: CASSIFTGASNYGYTF.